Below, 8 T cell receptor beta chains from the same sample are listed, as sequenced in a study of CD8+ T cells in alopecia areata. cDNA serving as the sequencing template came from extracted, reverse transcribed RNA. Method: immunoSEQ multiplex PCR; TCRdb's copy keeps in-frame clones and lacks some. The data show 200,000 to 250,000 clones, with around three fifths seen just once and less than 0.6% held by the top ten. The material was CD4+ T cells sorted from blood, obtained at week 0. Receptor source: a human donor with alopecia areata.

The V call is TRBV29-1, the J call TRBJ1-4, with unresolved D. The CDR3 covers 13 residues. Deletions cut 6 bases from V and 8 bases from J, with 16 bases between. In germline, CDR1 is SQVTM, CDR2 ANQGSEA. CDR3 DNA sequence: TGCAGCGTCGGCGTCTCCTCCGGCGAAAAACTGTTTTTT. It codes for CSVGVSSGEKLFF.

This chain connects TRBV15 to TRBJ2-5; D is perhaps TRBD2 (5 bases). V lost 2 bases and J 2 bases, leaving 15 bases between the germline ends. The CDR3 extends over 16 amino acids. Germline loops: CDR1 LNHNV, CDR2 YYDKDF (reference sequence). The CDR3 spells CATSRQTRGSQETQYF. In nucleotides, the CDR3 is TGTGCCACCAGCAGACAAACAAGAGGGTCGCAAGAGACCCAGTACTTC.

The chain joins TRBV6-5 to TRBJ1-1, with TRBD1 matching over 9 bases. CDR1 and CDR2 from the germline V gene are MNHEY and SVGAGI. With 7 bases clipped from V and 3 bases from J, the junction kept 9 bases outside the gene matches. The CDR3 extends over 15 amino acids. As DNA, the CDR3 is TGTGCCAGCAATCGGGGACAGGGAGGGTACACTGAAGCTTTCTTT. Protein sequence: CASNRGQGGYTEAFF.

The chain carries TRBV4-2 and TRBJ2-3; 9 bases map to TRBD1. Unmatched junction bases numbered 3, after V lost 6 bases and J lost 5 bases. Germline V gene sequence: CDR1 LGHNA, CDR2 YNFKEQ. This CDR3 has 13 amino acids. CDR3 loop: CASRTTGGDTQYF. For the CDR3, the DNA is TGTGCCAGCAGGACGACAGGGGGAGATACGCAGTATTTT.

The genes are TRBV5-3 and TRBJ1-2, with D unclear. Being an ORF, TRBV5-3 has a function that is uncertain. The V end lost 4 bases, the J end lost 7 bases, and 11 bases lay between the germline ends. The CDR3 runs 12 residues. The CDR3 sequence is CARSPRWCGYTF. The CDR3 DNA follows: TGTGCCAGAAGCCCTCGGTGGTGTGGCTACACCTTC.

This clone was seen a handful of times. The V call is TRBV30, the J call TRBJ1-5; tentatively, D is TRBD1 (5 bases). Looked up from germline, CDR1 is GTSNPN and CDR2 is SVGIG (reference sequence). Trimming removed 5 bases from V and 4 bases from J, with 18 bases in between. CDR3 length: 15 amino acids. CDR3 residues: CAWSREASANQPQHF. CDR3 sequence (DNA): TGTGCCTGGTCCAGGGAGGCCAGTGCTAATCAGCCCCAGCATTTT.

The CDR3 DNA is TGTGCCACCAGCAGAGGAAGAGGAGACTCACCCCTCCACTTT. Its translation: CATSRGRGDSPLHF. The V call is TRBV15, the J call TRBJ1-6; D uncertain. V lost 1 base and J lost 10, with 11 bases in between. Germline V gives CDR1 LNHNV, CDR2 YYDKDF (reference sequence). The CDR3 length is 14 residues.

This clone occurred many times. This chain uses TRBV6-6 with TRBJ2-7; D is ambiguous. This CDR3 contains 15 residues. The V and J ends lost 0 bases and 2 bases respectively, with 11 bases between them. The germline V gene has CDR1 MNHNY and CDR2 SVGAGI (reference sequence). CDR3 protein: CASSYSSAAAYEQYF. CDR3 in DNA: TGTGCCAGCAGTTACTCGAGCGCAGCAGCCTACGAGCAGTACTTC.